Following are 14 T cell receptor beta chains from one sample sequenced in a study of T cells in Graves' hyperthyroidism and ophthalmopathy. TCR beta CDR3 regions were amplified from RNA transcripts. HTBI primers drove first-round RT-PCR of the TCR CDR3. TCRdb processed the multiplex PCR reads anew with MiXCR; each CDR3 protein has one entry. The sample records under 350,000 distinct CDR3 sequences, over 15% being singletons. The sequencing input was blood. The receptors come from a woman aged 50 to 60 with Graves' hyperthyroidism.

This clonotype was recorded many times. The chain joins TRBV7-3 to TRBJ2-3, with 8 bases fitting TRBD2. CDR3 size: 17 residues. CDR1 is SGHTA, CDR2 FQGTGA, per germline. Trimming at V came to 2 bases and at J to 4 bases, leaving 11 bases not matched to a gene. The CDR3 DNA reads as TGTGCCAGCAGCTTAGGCCCGGCGGGAGGAGGGGCAGATACGCAGTATTTT. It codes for CASSLGPAGGGADTQYF.

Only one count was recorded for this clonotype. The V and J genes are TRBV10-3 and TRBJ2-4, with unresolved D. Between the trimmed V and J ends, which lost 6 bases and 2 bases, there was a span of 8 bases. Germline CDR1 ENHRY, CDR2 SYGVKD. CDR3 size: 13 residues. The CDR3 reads CAISEESKNIQYF. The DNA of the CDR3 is TGTGCCATCAGCGAGGAATCCAAAAACATTCAGTACTTC.

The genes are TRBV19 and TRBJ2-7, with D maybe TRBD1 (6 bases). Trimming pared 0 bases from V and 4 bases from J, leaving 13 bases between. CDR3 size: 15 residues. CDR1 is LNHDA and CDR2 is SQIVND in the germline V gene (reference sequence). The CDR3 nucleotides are TGTGCCAGTAGTATAGATCGGACAGCCCGATACGAGCAGTACTTC. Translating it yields CASSIDRTARYEQYF.

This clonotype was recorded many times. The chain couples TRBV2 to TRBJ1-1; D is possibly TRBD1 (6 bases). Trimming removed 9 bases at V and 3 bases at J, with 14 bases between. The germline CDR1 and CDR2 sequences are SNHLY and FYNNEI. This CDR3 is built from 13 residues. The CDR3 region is CASDGGAYTEAFF. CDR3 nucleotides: TGTGCCAGTGACGGGGGCGCGTACACTGAAGCTTTCTTT.

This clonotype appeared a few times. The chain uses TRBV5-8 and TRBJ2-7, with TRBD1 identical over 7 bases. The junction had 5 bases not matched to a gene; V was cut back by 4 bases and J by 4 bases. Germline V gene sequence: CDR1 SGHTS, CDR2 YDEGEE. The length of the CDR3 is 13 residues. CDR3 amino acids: CASSEVQGYEQYF. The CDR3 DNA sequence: TGTGCCAGCAGCGAGGTACAGGGGTACGAGCAGTACTTC.

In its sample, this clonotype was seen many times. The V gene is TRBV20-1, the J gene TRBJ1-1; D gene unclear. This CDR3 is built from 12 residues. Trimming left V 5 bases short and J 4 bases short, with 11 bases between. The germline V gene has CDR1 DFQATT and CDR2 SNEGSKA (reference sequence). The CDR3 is CSAGKQITEAFF. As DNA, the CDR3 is TGCAGTGCTGGCAAACAGATCACTGAAGCTTTCTTT.

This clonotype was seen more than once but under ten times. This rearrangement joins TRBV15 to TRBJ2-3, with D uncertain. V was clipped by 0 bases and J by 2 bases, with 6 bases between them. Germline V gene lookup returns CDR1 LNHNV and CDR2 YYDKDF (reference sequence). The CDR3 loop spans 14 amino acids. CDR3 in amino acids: CATSRDDTTDTQYF. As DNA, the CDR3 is TGTGCCACCAGCAGAGATGACACCACAGATACGCAGTATTTT.

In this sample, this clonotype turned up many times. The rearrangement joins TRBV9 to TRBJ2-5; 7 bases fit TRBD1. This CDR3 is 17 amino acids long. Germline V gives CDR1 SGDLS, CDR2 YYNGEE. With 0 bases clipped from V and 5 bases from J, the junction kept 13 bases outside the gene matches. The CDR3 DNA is TGTGCCAGCAGCGTAGGGTACGGAACAGGGGAAGGCGAGACCCAGTACTTC. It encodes CASSVGYGTGEGETQYF.

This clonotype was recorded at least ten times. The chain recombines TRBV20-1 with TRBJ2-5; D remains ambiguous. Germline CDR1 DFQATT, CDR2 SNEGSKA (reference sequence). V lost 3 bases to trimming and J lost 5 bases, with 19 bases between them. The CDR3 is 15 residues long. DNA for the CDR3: TGCAGTGCTAGCGAAAATCTACGGATCGGCGAGACCCAGTACTTC. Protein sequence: CSASENLRIGETQYF.

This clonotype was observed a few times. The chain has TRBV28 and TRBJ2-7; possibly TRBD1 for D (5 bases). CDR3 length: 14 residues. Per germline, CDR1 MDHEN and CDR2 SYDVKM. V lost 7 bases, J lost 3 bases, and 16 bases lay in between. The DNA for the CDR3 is TGTGCCAGCATGCAGGCGGTGGGGCTCTACGAGCAGTACTTC. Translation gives CASMQAVGLYEQYF.

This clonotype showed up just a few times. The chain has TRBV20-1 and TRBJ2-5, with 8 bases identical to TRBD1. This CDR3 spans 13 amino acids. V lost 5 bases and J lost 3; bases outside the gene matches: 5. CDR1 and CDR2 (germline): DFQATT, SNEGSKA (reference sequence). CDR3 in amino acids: CSAGQGSEETQYF. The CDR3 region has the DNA TGCAGTGCTGGACAGGGATCGGAAGAGACCCAGTACTTC.

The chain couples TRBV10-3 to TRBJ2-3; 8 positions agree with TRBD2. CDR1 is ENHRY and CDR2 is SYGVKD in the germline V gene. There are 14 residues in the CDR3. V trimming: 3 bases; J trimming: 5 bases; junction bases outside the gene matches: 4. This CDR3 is CAISDGGAQDTQYF. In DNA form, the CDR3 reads TGTGCCATCAGTGACGGGGGGGCCCAAGATACGCAGTATTTT.

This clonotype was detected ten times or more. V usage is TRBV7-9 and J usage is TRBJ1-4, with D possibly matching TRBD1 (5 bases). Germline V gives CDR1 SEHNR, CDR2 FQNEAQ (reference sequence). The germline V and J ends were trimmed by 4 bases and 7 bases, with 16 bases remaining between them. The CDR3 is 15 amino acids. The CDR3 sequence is CASSSSGTRGEKLFF. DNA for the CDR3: TGTGCCAGCAGCTCGTCAGGGACGAGGGGTGAAAAACTGTTTTTT.

CDR3 loop: CSASSMSSYNSPLHF. CDR3 DNA sequence: TGCAGTGCTAGTAGCATGAGCTCCTATAATTCACCCCTCCACTTT. This rearrangement joins TRBV20-1 to TRBJ1-6; D gene uncertain. The CDR3 runs 15 residues. Per the germline V gene, CDR1 is DFQATT and CDR2 is SNEGSKA (reference sequence). V was clipped by 3 bases and J by 0 bases, with 9 bases between them.